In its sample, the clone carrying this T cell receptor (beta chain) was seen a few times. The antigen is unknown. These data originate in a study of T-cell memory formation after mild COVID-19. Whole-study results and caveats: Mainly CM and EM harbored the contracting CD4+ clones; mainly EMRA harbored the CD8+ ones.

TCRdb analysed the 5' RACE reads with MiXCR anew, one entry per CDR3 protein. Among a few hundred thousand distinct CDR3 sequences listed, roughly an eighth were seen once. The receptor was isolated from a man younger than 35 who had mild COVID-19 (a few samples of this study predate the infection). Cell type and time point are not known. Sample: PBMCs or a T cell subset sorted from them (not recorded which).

In nucleotides, the CDR3 is TGTGCCAGCAGGGGACAGCTCAATCAGCCCCAGCATTTT. Translated, it gives CASRGQLNQPQHF. V and J are TRBV28 and TRBJ1-5; 7 positions match TRBD1. Germline lookup yields CDR1 MDHEN and CDR2 SYDVKM. Germline trimming cut 6 bases from V and 3 bases from J; bases unmatched to any gene: 2. The CDR3 spans 13 residues.